This T cell receptor beta chain was sequenced during a study of a mutant IDH1 vaccine in newly diagnosed glioma. Study-wide context: Pretreatment consisted of radiotherapy, temozolomide, or both, with most receiving both.

The sample's time point: week 47, end of study. Vaccine doses each comprised 300 ug of mutant IDH1 20-mer peptide, with topical imiquimod. Patients came in for eight vaccinations, in weeks 1, 3, 5, 7, 11, 15, 19 and 23. Each tumor in the donors was a new WHO grade 3 or 4 astrocytoma, IDH1-mutant and ATRX-lost. Germline V lookup: CDR1 SGHAT, CDR2 FQNNGV. The CDR3 contains 15 residues. V lost 5 bases and J 1 base, leaving 14 bases between the germline ends. Concerning this clone: Its antigen is still unknown.

Study-wide results and limits: Shifts in the top peripheral T cell clonotypes seemed unrelated to pseudoprogression.

Profiled with immunoSEQ multiplex PCR; TCRdb holds only in-frame clones, not every one. The table records just over 60,000 clones, over 80% of them present only once. The sample was PBMCs, taken from a glioma patient whose treatment included an IDH1 peptide vaccine. The receptor's source is a man aged 30 to 45 with glioma. The chain couples TRBV11-2 to TRBJ1-1; D is unresolved. The CDR3 DNA sequence: TGTGCCAGCAGCCCGAACTCGGGTCGGAACACTGAAGCTTTCTTT. This encodes CASSPNSGRNTEAFF. Full variable domain (remainder filled in from reference TRBV11-2 and TRBJ1-1): EAGVAQSPRYKIIEKRQSVAFWCNPISGHATLYWYQQILGQGPKLLIQFQNNGVVDDSQLPKDRFSAERLKGVDSTLKIQPAKLEDSAVYLCASSPNSGRNTEAFFGQGTRLTVV.